The 27 T cell receptor beta chains presented below share a single source sample, sequenced in a study of blood T cell repertoires in COVID-19. Libraries were prepared by immunoSEQ multiplex PCR; TCRdb keeps only in-frame clonotypes and omits some of them. The sample includes 35,000 to 50,000 clones, over 75% of them seen just once. The sequenced sample was peripheral blood. These TCRs come from a woman aged 55-70 years with acute or convalescent COVID-19.

The V call is TRBV30, the J call TRBJ2-7; 7 bases agree with TRBD2. V was pared by 2 bases and J by 0 bases, with 4 bases of the junction left unmatched. Per the germline V gene, CDR1 is GTSNPN and CDR2 is SVGIG (reference sequence). The CDR3 is 14 residues long. Here the CDR3 reads CAWSHGGNSYEQYF. The CDR3 region has the DNA TGTGCCTGGAGTCACGGGGGGAACTCCTACGAGCAGTACTTC.

The chain joins TRBV9 to TRBJ2-3; TRBD2 matches 9 bases. The CDR3 is 16 residues long. The junction had 10 bases not matched to a gene; V was cut back by 3 bases and J by 5 bases. In germline, CDR1 is SGDLS, CDR2 YYNGEE. This CDR3 reads CASSAEGGGAEDTQYF. The CDR3, as DNA: TGTGCCAGCAGCGCAGAGGGCGGGGGGGCTGAAGATACGCAGTATTTT.

CDR3 loop: CASSRIRGFLNTGELFF. The CDR3 DNA reads TGTGCCAGCAGTCGTATCAGGGGCTTCCTGAACACCGGGGAGCTGTTTTTT. The rearrangement links TRBV3-1 (or the pseudogene TRBV3-2) to TRBJ2-2, with a possible D match to TRBD1 (6 bases). The CDR3 length is 17 residues. Between the trimmed V and J ends, which lost 6 bases and 1 base, there was a span of 18 bases. The V gene's germline CDR1 is LGHDT and CDR2 YNNKEL (reference sequence).

The chain uses TRBV7-8 and TRBJ1-3, with 8 bases lining up with TRBD1. Germline CDR1 is SGHVS and CDR2 is FQNEAQ. The CDR3 is made up of 14 amino acids. V shed 5 bases and J 1 base; nucleotides not matched to a gene: 1. The DNA of the CDR3 is TGTGCCAGCAGCCACAGGGGGTCTGGAAACACCATATATTTT. It is translated as CASSHRGSGNTIYF.

The chain carries TRBV15 and TRBJ2-3; the match to TRBD1 covers 9 bases. Germline V gene lookup returns CDR1 LNHNV and CDR2 YYDKDF (reference sequence). The CDR3 loop spans 16 amino acids. V was pared by 6 bases and J by 4 bases, with 11 bases of the junction left unmatched. Here the CDR3 reads CATSPGQGFLADTQYF. CDR3 coding DNA: TGTGCCACCAGTCCGGGACAGGGATTTCTCGCAGATACGCAGTATTTT.

The chain is built from TRBV10-2 and TRBJ2-7; no clear D gene. The germline gives CDR1 WSHSY, CDR2 SAAADI. The CDR3 covers 15 residues. The V and J ends lost 4 bases and 0 bases respectively, with 13 bases between them. The CDR3 here is CASSVSSASSYEQYF. CDR3 coding DNA: TGCGCCAGCAGTGTGTCCAGCGCTAGCTCCTACGAGCAGTACTTC.

This chain joins TRBV5-6 and TRBJ2-5; TRBD1 matches at 10 bases. The germline gives CDR1 SGHDT, CDR2 YYEEEE. Trimming removed 0 bases from V and 5 bases from J; junction bases left unmatched: 4. The CDR3 runs 15 residues. CDR3 residues: CASSLGDRGGETQYF. Here the CDR3 DNA reads TGTGCCAGCAGCTTGGGGGACAGGGGAGGGGAGACCCAGTACTTC. Supplemented by reference TRBV5-6 and TRBJ2-5, the full variable domain reads DAGVTQSPTHLIKTRGQQVTLRCSPKSGHDTVSWYQQALGQGPQFIFQYYEEEERQRGNFPDRFSGHQFPNYSSELNVNALLLGDSALYLCASSLGDRGGETQYFGPGTRLLVL.

The chain employs TRBV30 and TRBJ2-2, with a tentative D call TRBD1 (6 bases). V lost 6 bases and J lost 4, with 18 bases in between. The CDR3 runs 15 residues. CDR1 is GTSNPN, CDR2 SVGIG, per germline (reference sequence). The CDR3 DNA reads TGTGCCTGCCACAGGGCGGGCGACCCCACCGGGGAGCTGTTTTTT. Translated, it gives CACHRAGDPTGELFF.

The rearrangement joins TRBV7-3 to TRBJ2-3; 11 bases are shared with TRBD2. J was trimmed by 5 bases and V by 2 bases; bases with no gene match: 3. Germline assignment: CDR1 SGHTA and CDR2 FQGTGA. This CDR3 is built from 15 residues. The CDR3 is CASSLLAGGIDTQYF. The CDR3 DNA reads as TGTGCCAGCAGCTTATTAGCGGGGGGGATAGATACGCAGTATTTT.

The chain employs TRBV5-5 and TRBJ1-1; possibly TRBD1 for D (5 bases). The CDR3 extends over 14 amino acids. V was shortened by 2 bases and J by 0 bases, with 8 bases between the two germline ends. Germline V gene sequence: CDR1 SGHKS, CDR2 YYEKEE (reference sequence). The CDR3 protein is CASSFVQVNTEAFF. DNA of the CDR3: TGTGCCAGCAGCTTTGTACAGGTGAACACTGAAGCTTTCTTT.

This CDR3 reads CASSETRQGNEQYF. Written as DNA, the CDR3 is TGTGCCAGCAGTGAAACGAGACAGGGTAACGAGCAGTACTTC. The chain joins TRBV2 to TRBJ2-7; TRBD1 matches 7 bases. The V gene end was trimmed by 2 bases and the J gene end by 5 bases; junction bases not matched to a gene: 6. Germline CDR1 is SNHLY and CDR2 is FYNNEI. The CDR3 has 14 amino acids.

This chain connects TRBV6-5 to TRBJ2-7; perhaps TRBD2 as D (5 bases). CDR1 is MNHEY and CDR2 is SVGAGI in the germline V gene. V was shortened by 8 bases and J by 2 bases, with 13 bases between the two germline ends. This CDR3 has 13 residues. The DNA for the CDR3 is TGTGCCAGCCGACTAAGTGGGACCTACGAGCAGTACTTC. It translates to CASRLSGTYEQYF.

The CDR3: CASSTDPAGGNEQFF. CDR3 bases: TGTGCCAGCAGTACCGACCCGGCCGGGGGCAATGAGCAGTTCTTC. V and J are TRBV9 and TRBJ2-1; D is perhaps TRBD2 (6 bases). The CDR3 loop spans 15 amino acids. Germline CDR1 and CDR2: SGDLS and YYNGEE. Deletions cut 5 bases from V and 6 bases from J, with 18 bases between.

This rearrangement joins TRBV6-5 to TRBJ2-2, with 7 bases aligning to TRBD1. Germline assignment: CDR1 MNHEY and CDR2 SVGAGI. The CDR3 covers 15 residues. Unmatched junction bases numbered 2, after V lost 4 bases and J lost 0 bases. As DNA, the CDR3 is TGTGCCAGCAGTTTTGACAGGGCGAACACCGGGGAGCTGTTTTTT. It yields the protein CASSFDRANTGELFF.

The gene calls are TRBV27 and TRBJ1-5; tentative D call: TRBD1 (6 bases). In germline, CDR1 is MNHEY, CDR2 SMNVEV (reference sequence). The CDR3 runs 16 residues. V lost 3 bases and J lost 0, with 12 bases in between. The CDR3 here is CASSLTGVYSNQPQHF. The CDR3 DNA is TGTGCCAGCAGTTTGACAGGAGTTTATAGCAATCAGCCCCAGCATTTT.

The V and J genes are TRBV5-4 and TRBJ2-2; 10 positions agree with TRBD2. CDR1 is SGHNT, CDR2 YYREEE, per germline (reference sequence). J lost 6 bases, V lost 1 base, and 9 bases had no gene match. This CDR3 spans 17 amino acids. The chain's CDR3 is CASSLSGTSALAGELFF. The CDR3, as DNA: TGTGCCAGCAGCTTGTCCGGGACTAGCGCTCTGGCCGGGGAGCTGTTTTTT.

The chain is built from TRBV5-4 and TRBJ1-2; D remains ambiguous. The length of the CDR3 is 14 residues. Germline assignment: CDR1 SGHNT and CDR2 YYREEE (reference sequence). V was trimmed by 0 bases and J by 4 bases, leaving 10 bases between them. CDR3 nucleotides: TGTGCCAGCAGCTTGGGGCAAGAAACCTATGGCTACACCTTC. Translation gives CASSLGQETYGYTF.

CDR3 nucleotide sequence: TGTGCCAGCACAGTAGACGGGGGGCAGGGACGGATGAGCAATCAGCCCCAGCATTTT. Protein: CASTVDGGQGRMSNQPQHF. The chain joins TRBV2 to TRBJ1-5, with D possibly TRBD1 on 6 matching bases. Germline-derived CDR1 and CDR2 are SNHLY and FYNNEI. Trimming took off 7 bases at V and 1 base at J, with 26 bases between the two ends. This CDR3 has 19 residues.

The chain combines TRBV7-9 with TRBJ2-2; perhaps TRBD1 as D (6 bases). This CDR3 comprises 12 residues. Germline V lookup: CDR1 SEHNR, CDR2 FQNEAQ (reference sequence). Trimming took 10 bases from V and 3 from J, leaving 9 bases between them. The chain's CDR3 is CAKQGDTGELFF. In DNA, the CDR3 is TGTGCCAAACAGGGAGACACCGGGGAGCTGTTTTTT.

This clone was counted between two and nine times. The chain employs TRBV4-3 and TRBJ2-7; 10 bases match TRBD1. V trimming: 2 bases; J trimming: 5 bases; junction bases outside the gene matches: 6. CDR3 length: 15 residues. Germline V gene sequence: CDR1 LGHNA, CDR2 YSLEER. The CDR3 here is CASSQPGQGIHEQYF. The CDR3 bases are TGCGCCAGCAGCCAACCGGGACAGGGGATCCACGAGCAGTACTTC.

The V call is TRBV4-1, the J call TRBJ1-5, with TRBD1 as a possible D gene (5 bases). The V and J ends lost 0 bases and 6 bases respectively, with 9 bases between them. The CDR3 loop spans 14 amino acids. From germline, CDR1 is MGHRA and CDR2 YSYEKL. CDR3 in amino acids: CASSQDLGPQPQHF. CDR3 bases: TGCGCCAGCAGCCAAGATCTGGGGCCTCAGCCCCAGCATTTT.

CDR3 nucleotides: TGTGCCAGCAGTGGGCAGGTTAGCAATCAGCCCCAGCATTTT. Translated, it gives CASSGQVSNQPQHF. V is TRBV25-1 and J is TRBJ1-5; D is ambiguous. The CDR3 covers 14 residues. CDR1 is MGHDK, CDR2 SYGVNS, per germline. Trimming took 4 bases from V and 0 from J, leaving 7 bases between them.

The gene calls are TRBV2 and TRBJ2-7, with TRBD2 matching over 10 bases. Trimming removed 4 bases from V and 4 bases from J; junction bases left unmatched: 7. This CDR3 has 15 amino acids. Per the germline V gene, CDR1 is SNHLY and CDR2 is FYNNEI. In DNA form, the CDR3 reads TGTGCCAGCAGTGTAAGCGGGGGGGCTGGTTACGAGCAGTACTTC. Its protein product is CASSVSGGAGYEQYF. Complete variable domain (other parts from reference TRBV2 and TRBJ2-7): EPEVTQTPSHQVTQMGQEVILRCVPISNHLYFYWYRQILGQKVEFLVSFYNNEISEKSEIFDDQFSVERPDGSNFTLKIRSTKLEDSAMYFCASSVSGGAGYEQYFGPGTRLTVT.

This clone has a single count. The chain has TRBV27 and TRBJ2-7, with TRBD1 matching 9 bases. Looked up from germline, CDR1 is MNHEY and CDR2 is SMNVEV (reference sequence). This CDR3 comprises 14 residues. V was clipped by 6 bases and J by 6 bases; unmatched bases: 9. Written as DNA, the CDR3 is TGTGCCAGCAGCCGGGGACAGGGCTTTGTCGAGCAGTACTTC. Residues: CASSRGQGFVEQYF.

This chain uses TRBV6-1 with TRBJ1-5, with D possibly matching TRBD1 (5 bases). The CDR3 has 14 amino acids. In germline, CDR1 is MNHNS, CDR2 SASEGT. Between the trimmed V and J ends, which lost 3 bases and 7 bases, there was a span of 13 bases. CDR3 coding DNA: TGTGCCAGCAGTGACAAAGGGAGGGACCAGCCCCAGCATTTT. This gives the protein CASSDKGRDQPQHF.

The J gene is TRBJ2-3, the V gene TRBV28, with unresolved D. Germline lookup yields CDR1 MDHEN and CDR2 SYDVKM. The CDR3 consists of 13 residues. Trimming stripped 6 bases from V and 5 bases from J, with 12 bases between. The CDR3 DNA is TGTGCCAGCAGCGCCCCGCCGGGAGATACGCAGTATTTT. Protein: CASSAPPGDTQYF.

The chain carries TRBV6-1 and TRBJ1-6; D remains ambiguous. CDR1 MNHNS and CDR2 SASEGT come from the germline V gene. V lost 3 bases and J lost 6, with 12 bases in between. This CDR3 is built from 15 residues. CDR3 in DNA: TGTGCCAGCAGTGAGGCTGGCAGAATTAATTCACCCCTCCACTTT. It codes for CASSEAGRINSPLHF.